One and the same sample provided the 30 T cell receptor beta chains below, sequenced in a study of human T cells and chemical hapten exposure. MiXCR, applied by TCRdb to the RACE reads, yields one record per CDR3 protein. The sample records around 340,000 distinct CDR3 sequences, around 7% being singletons. Indicated time point: patch test 1, 2 weeks after DPC sensitization. Specified treatment: therapeutic diphenylcyclopropenone sensitization with weekly scalp DPC. Sequenced material: whole blood, taken in connection with sensitization to the hapten diphenylcyclopropenone (DPC). The receptors here all came from a woman in her late teens or twenties with alopecia areata. Some clones in this sample may be carry-over from other donors' samples.

J is TRBJ1-4 and V is TRBV10-3; the D is unclear. With 0 bases removed from V and 4 bases from J, the gap between germline ends came to 12 bases. From germline, CDR1 is ENHRY and CDR2 SYGVKD. CDR3 length: 16 residues. DNA for the CDR3: TGTGCCATCAGTGAGTCGATCGCAGTCTATAATGAAAAACTGTTTTTT. Its translation is CAISESIAVYNEKLFF.

This clonotype was found many times. This chain joins TRBV7-2 and TRBJ2-7; 10 nucleotides line up with TRBD2. This CDR3 has 16 amino acids. Germline loops: CDR1 SGHTA, CDR2 FQGNSA. J was trimmed by 1 base and V by 1 base; bases with no gene match: 4. The CDR3 region is CASSLGPSGGSYEQYF. CDR3 bases: TGTGCCAGCAGCTTAGGCCCTAGCGGGGGTTCCTACGAGCAGTACTTC.

The chain recombines TRBV3-1 with TRBJ2-3; D not resolved. V dropped 0 bases and J dropped 6 bases, with 10 bases sitting between them. Germline-derived CDR1 and CDR2 are LGHDT and YNNKEL (reference sequence). This CDR3 has 14 amino acids. DNA of the CDR3: TGTGCCAGCAGCCAAGATGTAGGATCCGATACGCAGTATTTT. Its protein product is CASSQDVGSDTQYF.

This clonotype showed up many times. V usage is TRBV20-1 and J usage is TRBJ2-1; 7 nucleotides line up with TRBD2. Germline CDR1 and CDR2: DFQATT and SNEGSKA (reference sequence). J lost 8 bases, V lost 2 bases, and 6 bases had no gene match. The CDR3 is 13 amino acids. The DNA of the CDR3 is TGCAGTGCTAGACCCGGGACTACATATGAGCAGTTCTTC. Protein: CSARPGTTYEQFF.

The V gene is TRBV28, the J gene TRBJ1-5, with D possibly matching TRBD1 (5 bases). Germline assignment: CDR1 MDHEN and CDR2 SYDVKM. This CDR3 comprises 14 residues. Trimming cost V 3 bases and J 4 bases, with 10 bases left between them. CDR3 coding DNA: TGTGCCAGCAGTTTCTGGACAAGGAATCAGCCCCAGCATTTT. This translates into CASSFWTRNQPQHF. Full variable domain (outside the CDR3, taken from reference TRBV28 and TRBJ1-5): DVKVTQSSRYLVKRTGEKVFLECVQDMDHENMFWYRQDPGLGLRLIYFSYDVKMKEKGDIPEGYSVSREKKERFSLILESASTNQTSMYLCASSFWTRNQPQHFGDGTRLSIL.

This clonotype occurred a few times. The CDR3 sequence is CASSLVSRSQETQYF. The CDR3 region has the DNA TGTGCCAGCAGCTTAGTATCCAGATCCCAAGAGACCCAGTACTTC. V usage is TRBV7-9 and J usage is TRBJ2-5; no firm D call. The CDR3 totals 15 residues. V was shortened by 1 base and J by 1 base, with 10 bases between the two germline ends. CDR1 SEHNR and CDR2 FQNEAQ come from the germline V gene (reference sequence).

This chain uses TRBV6-5 with TRBJ1-4; 10 nucleotides match TRBD1. Unmatched junction bases numbered 6, after V lost 6 bases and J lost 5 bases. The CDR3 consists of 15 residues. Germline CDR1 MNHEY, CDR2 SVGAGI. Written as DNA, the CDR3 is TGTGCCAGCAGCCCGTGGGGACAGGGGAATGAAAAACTGTTTTTT. Amino acid sequence: CASSPWGQGNEKLFF.

This sequence joins TRBV5-5 and TRBJ1-4; no firm D call. Trimming took off 2 bases at V and 7 bases at J, with 12 bases between the two ends. This CDR3 comprises 14 residues. In germline, CDR1 is SGHKS, CDR2 YYEKEE (reference sequence). The CDR3 region has the DNA TGTGCCAGCAGCTTTTCCTGGGTAATTGAAAAACTGTTTTTT. Translating it yields CASSFSWVIEKLFF.

In this sample, this clonotype turned up a few times. The chain employs TRBV2 and TRBJ1-1, with D unclear. The CDR3 totals 10 residues. Germline V lookup: CDR1 SNHLY, CDR2 FYNNEI. With 4 bases removed from V and 10 bases from J, the gap between germline ends came to 7 bases. CDR3 DNA sequence: TGTGCCAGCAGTGGCCTGGGAGCTTTCTTT. It codes for CASSGLGAFF.

The table lists this clonotype with a few counts. The chain couples TRBV16 to TRBJ1-3; D is ambiguous. Between the trimmed V and J ends, which lost 4 bases and 1 base, there was a span of 11 bases. Per germline, CDR1 KGHSY and CDR2 FQNENV. The CDR3 covers 15 residues. The CDR3 loop is CASSPPTDSGNTIYF. CDR3 nucleotides: TGTGCCAGCAGCCCCCCGACGGATTCTGGAAACACCATATATTTT.

The chain is built from TRBV18 and TRBJ1-1; D is unresolved. CDR3 length: 18 residues. V lost 4 bases to trimming and J lost 0 bases, with 21 bases between them. CDR1 is KGHSH and CDR2 is LQKENI in the germline V gene. DNA of the CDR3: TGTGCCAGCTCACAGCGTAGTCTCGTAGAGGCGTTGAACACTGAAGCTTTCTTT. It codes for CASSQRSLVEALNTEAFF.

This clonotype came up many times. The genes are TRBV7-2 and TRBJ1-5; weak D call: TRBD1 (6 bases). V was shortened by 6 bases and J by 0 bases, with 18 bases between the two germline ends. The germline CDR1 and CDR2 sequences are SGHTA and FQGNSA. CDR3 length: 17 residues. CDR3 bases: TGTGCCAGCAGTCTAAAAGGGGGGGCCCATAGCAATCAGCCCCAGCATTTT. Its translation: CASSLKGGAHSNQPQHF.

This clonotype was picked up many times. The V and J genes are TRBV28 and TRBJ2-2; no firm D call. The CDR3 is 16 amino acids. Trimming pared 5 bases from V and 5 bases from J, leaving 18 bases between. Germline loops: CDR1 MDHEN, CDR2 SYDVKM. The CDR3 sequence: CASSPPWVDGTGELFF. The CDR3 DNA reads TGTGCCAGCAGTCCACCTTGGGTGGATGGGACCGGGGAGCTGTTTTTT. Using reference TRBV28 and TRBJ2-2 for the parts outside the CDR3, the full variable domain is DVKVTQSSRYLVKRTGEKVFLECVQDMDHENMFWYRQDPGLGLRLIYFSYDVKMKEKGDIPEGYSVSREKKERFSLILESASTNQTSMYLCASSPPWVDGTGELFFGEGSRLTVL.

This clonotype was counted only a few times. This chain connects TRBV7-9 to TRBJ2-7; TRBD1 aligns across 7 bases. V lost 5 bases and J lost 6; bases outside the gene matches: 13. The CDR3 covers 15 residues. Germline CDR1 SEHNR, CDR2 FQNEAQ (reference sequence). This chain's CDR3 is CASSQLTGNPLEQYF. CDR3 DNA sequence: TGTGCCAGCAGCCAACTGACAGGGAACCCCCTCGAGCAGTACTTC.

This clonotype was picked up many times. This CDR3 reads CASRDGENIQYF. Written as DNA, the CDR3 is TGTGCCAGCAGGGACGGAGAAAACATTCAGTACTTC. The gene calls are TRBV2 and TRBJ2-4; no clear D. With 6 bases removed from V and 5 bases from J, the gap between germline ends came to 8 bases. The germline CDR1 and CDR2 sequences are SNHLY and FYNNEI. CDR3 length: 12 amino acids.

Here the CDR3 reads CASSVSQNTGELFF. The CDR3 DNA follows: TGTGCCAGCAGCGTATCACAGAACACCGGGGAGCTGTTTTTT. The J gene is TRBJ2-2, the V gene TRBV9, with unresolved D. The CDR3 spans 14 residues. The germline CDR1 and CDR2 sequences are SGDLS and YYNGEE. The V gene lost 1 base and the J gene lost 1 base, with 5 bases spanning the gap.

The rearrangement links TRBV7-2 to TRBJ2-3; D unresolved. This CDR3 is built from 12 residues. Trimming took 4 bases from V and 6 from J, leaving 8 bases between them. The germline CDR1 and CDR2 sequences are SGHTA and FQGNSA. The CDR3 nucleotides read TGTGCCAGCAGCTATGTGGTGGATACGCAGTATTTT. It is translated as CASSYVVDTQYF.

The J gene is TRBJ2-5, the V gene TRBV12-3 or TRBV12-4; 7 bases are shared with TRBD2. CDR3 size: 14 residues. V gave up 4 bases and J gave up 2 bases; unmatched junction bases: 4. The CDR3 DNA is TGTGCCAGCAGTTGGCGGCGGGGGCAAGAGACCCAGTACTTC. Amino acid sequence: CASSWRRGQETQYF.

The rearrangement joins TRBV6-6 to TRBJ2-3, with D unclear. Germline assignment: CDR1 MNHNY and CDR2 SVGAGI (reference sequence). V shed 7 bases and J shed 2 bases, with 16 bases lying between them. This CDR3 contains 15 residues. CDR3 sequence: CASNTIGRNTDTQYF. CDR3 in DNA: TGTGCCAGCAACACAATCGGACGCAACACAGATACGCAGTATTTT.

The chain employs TRBV24-1 and TRBJ2-1; 10 bases fit TRBD1. CDR1 is KGHDR, CDR2 SFDVKD, per germline. The CDR3 spans 16 residues. Losses at the gene ends were 3 bases for V and 5 bases for J; bases not matched to a gene: 6. The CDR3: CATSDPRQGADNEQFF. For the CDR3, the DNA is TGTGCCACCAGTGATCCCAGACAGGGGGCAGACAATGAGCAGTTCTTC.

This clonotype was picked up many times. This rearrangement joins TRBV7-2 to TRBJ2-7; D might be TRBD1 (6 bases). Trimming took 5 bases from V and 6 from J, leaving 11 bases between them. Germline loops: CDR1 SGHTA, CDR2 FQGNSA. This CDR3 region has 12 residues. Written as DNA, the CDR3 is TGTGCCAGCAGCCCACAGGGTACCGAGCAGTACTTC. This sequence encodes CASSPQGTEQYF.

This clonotype was seen a few times. The genes are TRBV24-1 and TRBJ2-3; no definite D call. CDR1 and CDR2 from the germline V gene are KGHDR and SFDVKD. The CDR3 runs 13 residues. V shed 5 bases and J shed 1 base, with 6 bases lying between them. As DNA, the CDR3 is TGTGCCACCAGTGGCCAGCGCACAGATACGCAGTATTTT. This gives the protein CATSGQRTDTQYF.

This sequence joins TRBV7-3 and TRBJ1-1, with D tentatively TRBD1 (5 bases). Germline V gene lookup returns CDR1 SGHTA and CDR2 FQGTGA. This CDR3 contains 13 residues. The germline V and J ends were trimmed by 8 bases and 0 bases, with 10 bases remaining between them. The CDR3 loop reads CASREGMNTEAFF. CDR3 nucleotide sequence: TGTGCCAGCCGAGAGGGGATGAACACTGAAGCTTTCTTT.

This clonotype occurred many times. The V and J genes are TRBV7-2 and TRBJ2-3; D not resolved. Germline CDR1 and CDR2: SGHTA and FQGNSA. With 5 bases removed from V and 2 bases from J, the gap between germline ends came to 11 bases. The CDR3 has 14 amino acids. As DNA, the CDR3 is TGTGCCAGCAGCGCGACCCTTCCCACAGATACGCAGTATTTT. As protein: CASSATLPTDTQYF.

This clonotype was detected ten times or more. The J gene is TRBJ1-2, the V gene TRBV7-2; D unresolved. This CDR3 region has 12 residues. CDR1 and CDR2 (germline): SGHTA, FQGNSA. The ends were cut back, 1 base at V and 5 bases at J, with 5 bases in the middle. In nucleotides, the CDR3 is TGTGCCAGCAGCTTAGATGGGTATGGCTACACCTTC. Translating gives CASSLDGYGYTF.

Many counts were recorded for this clonotype. The chain combines TRBV5-1 with TRBJ2-5; perhaps TRBD1 as D (5 bases). Germline V CDR1 and CDR2: SGHRS, YFSETQ. Trimming stripped 4 bases from V and 4 bases from J, with 11 bases between. This CDR3 is 13 amino acids long. CDR3 sequence: CASSRAGRETQYF. CDR3 coding DNA: TGCGCCAGCAGCCGGGCAGGGCGAGAGACCCAGTACTTC.

This clonotype has only a few counts. The chain is built from TRBV29-1 and TRBJ1-2; D remains ambiguous. CDR3 length: 12 residues. CDR1 and CDR2 from the germline V gene are SQVTM and ANQGSEA. The CDR3 sequence is CTTLVKDYGYTF. For the CDR3, the DNA is TGCACCACCTTGGTCAAGGACTATGGCTACACCTTC.

This clonotype has only a few counts. V usage is TRBV3-1 and J usage is TRBJ2-1; 7 positions agree with TRBD2. J lost 10 bases, V lost 10 bases, and 4 bases had no gene match. CDR3 length: 10 residues. Germline assignment: CDR1 LGHDT and CDR2 YNNKEL (reference sequence). The CDR3: CATGRLEQFF. The CDR3 coding sequence is TGTGCCACCGGGAGGTTGGAGCAGTTCTTC.

This clonotype has more than one count but fewer than ten. CDR3 protein: CASVGPKNTEAFF. CDR3 nucleotides: TGTGCCAGTGTTGGACCGAAGAACACTGAAGCTTTCTTT. The V call is TRBV5-4, the J call TRBJ1-1; D unresolved. This CDR3 is built from 13 residues. Germline CDR1 and CDR2: SGHNT and YYREEE (reference sequence). Trimming took off 8 bases at V and 1 base at J, with 12 bases between the two ends.

Ten or more counts support this clonotype. V is TRBV4-3 and J is TRBJ2-3, with D tentatively TRBD2 (8 bases). Looked up from germline, CDR1 is LGHNA and CDR2 is YSLEER. The CDR3 has 16 residues. V lost 8 bases to trimming and J lost 5 bases, with 23 bases between them. This CDR3 is CASQGGLGGAVDTQYF. The DNA of the CDR3 is TGCGCCAGCCAGGGGGGACTCGGGGGGGCCGTAGATACGCAGTATTTT.